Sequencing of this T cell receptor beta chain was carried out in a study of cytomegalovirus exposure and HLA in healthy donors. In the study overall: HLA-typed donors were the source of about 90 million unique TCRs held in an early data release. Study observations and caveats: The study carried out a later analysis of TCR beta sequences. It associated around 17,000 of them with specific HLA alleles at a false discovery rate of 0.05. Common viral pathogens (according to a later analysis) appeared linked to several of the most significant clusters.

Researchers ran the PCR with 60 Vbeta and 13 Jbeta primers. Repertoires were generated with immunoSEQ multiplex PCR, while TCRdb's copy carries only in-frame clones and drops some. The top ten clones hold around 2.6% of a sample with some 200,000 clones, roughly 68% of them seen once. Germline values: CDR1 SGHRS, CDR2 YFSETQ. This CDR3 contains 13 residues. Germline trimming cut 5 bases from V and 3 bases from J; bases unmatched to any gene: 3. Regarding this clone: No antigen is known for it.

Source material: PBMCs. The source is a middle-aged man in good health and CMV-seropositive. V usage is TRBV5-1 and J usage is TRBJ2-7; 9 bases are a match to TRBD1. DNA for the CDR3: TGCGCCAGCAGTGTGACAGGGGGCTACGAGCAGTACTTC. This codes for CASSVTGGYEQYF.